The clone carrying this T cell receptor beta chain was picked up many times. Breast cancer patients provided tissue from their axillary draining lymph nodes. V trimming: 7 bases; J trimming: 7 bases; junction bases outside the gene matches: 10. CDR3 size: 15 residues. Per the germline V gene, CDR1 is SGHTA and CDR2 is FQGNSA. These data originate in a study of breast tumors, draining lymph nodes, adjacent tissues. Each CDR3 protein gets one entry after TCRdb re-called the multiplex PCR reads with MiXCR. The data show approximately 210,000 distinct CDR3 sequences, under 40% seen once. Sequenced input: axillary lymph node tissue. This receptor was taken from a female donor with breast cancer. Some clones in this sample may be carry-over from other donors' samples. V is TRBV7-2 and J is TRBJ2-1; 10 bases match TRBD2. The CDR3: CASNQRAGGLNEQFF. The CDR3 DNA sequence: TGTGCCAGCAATCAGCGAGCGGGGGGGTTAAATGAGCAGTTCTTC.